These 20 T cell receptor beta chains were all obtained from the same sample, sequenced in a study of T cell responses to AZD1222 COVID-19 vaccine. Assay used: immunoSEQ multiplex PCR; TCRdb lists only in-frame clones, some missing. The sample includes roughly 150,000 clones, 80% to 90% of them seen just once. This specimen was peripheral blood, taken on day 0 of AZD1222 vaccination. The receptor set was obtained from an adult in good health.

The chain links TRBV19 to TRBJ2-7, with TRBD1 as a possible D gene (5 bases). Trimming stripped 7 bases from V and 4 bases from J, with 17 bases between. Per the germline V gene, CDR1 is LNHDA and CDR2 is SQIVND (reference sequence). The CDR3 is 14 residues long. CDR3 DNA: TGTGCCAGTACTTCACAGGCCGGGTCGTACGAGCAGTACTTC. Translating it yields CASTSQAGSYEQYF.

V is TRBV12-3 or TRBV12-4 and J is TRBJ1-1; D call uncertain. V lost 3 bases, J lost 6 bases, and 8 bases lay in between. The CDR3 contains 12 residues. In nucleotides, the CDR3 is TGTGCCAGCAGTTTTGGTGCGCCTGAAGCTTTCTTT. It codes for CASSFGAPEAFF.

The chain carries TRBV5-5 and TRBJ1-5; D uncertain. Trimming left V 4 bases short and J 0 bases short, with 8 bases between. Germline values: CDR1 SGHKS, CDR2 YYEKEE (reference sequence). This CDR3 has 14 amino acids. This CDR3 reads CASSPQYSNQPQHF. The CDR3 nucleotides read TGTGCCAGCAGCCCCCAATATAGCAATCAGCCCCAGCATTTT.

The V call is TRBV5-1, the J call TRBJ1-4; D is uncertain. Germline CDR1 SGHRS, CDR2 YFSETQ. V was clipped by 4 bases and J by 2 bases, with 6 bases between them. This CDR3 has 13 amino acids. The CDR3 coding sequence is TGCGCCAGCAGCCCGGGGACTAATGAAAAACTGTTTTTT. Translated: CASSPGTNEKLFF.

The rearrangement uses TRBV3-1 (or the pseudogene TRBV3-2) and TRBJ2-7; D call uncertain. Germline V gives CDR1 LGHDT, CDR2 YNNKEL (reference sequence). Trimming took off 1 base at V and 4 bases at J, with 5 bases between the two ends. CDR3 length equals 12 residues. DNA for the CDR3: TGTGCCAGCAGCCAAGTCGTGTACGAGCAGTACTTC. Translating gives CASSQVVYEQYF.

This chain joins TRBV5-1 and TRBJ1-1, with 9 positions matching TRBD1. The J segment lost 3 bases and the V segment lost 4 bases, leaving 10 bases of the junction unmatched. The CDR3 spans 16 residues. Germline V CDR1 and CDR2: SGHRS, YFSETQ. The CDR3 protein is CASSTGGGSSDTEAFF. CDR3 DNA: TGCGCCAGCAGCACAGGGGGCGGGAGTAGTGACACTGAAGCTTTCTTT. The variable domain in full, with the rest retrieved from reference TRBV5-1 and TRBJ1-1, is KAGVTQTPRYLIKTRGQQVTLSCSPISGHRSVSWYQQTPGQGLQFLFEYFSETQRNKGNFPGRFSGRQFSNSRSEMNVSTLELGDSALYLCASSTGGGSSDTEAFFGQGTRLTVV.

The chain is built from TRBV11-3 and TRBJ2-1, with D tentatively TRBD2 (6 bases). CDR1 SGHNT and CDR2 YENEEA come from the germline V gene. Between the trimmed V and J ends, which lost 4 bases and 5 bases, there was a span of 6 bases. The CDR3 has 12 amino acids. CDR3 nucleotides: TGTGCCAGCAGCTGGAGGGACAATGAGCAGTTCTTC. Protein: CASSWRDNEQFF. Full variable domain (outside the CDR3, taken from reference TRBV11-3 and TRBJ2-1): EAGVVQSPRYKIIEKKQPVAFWCNPISGHNTLYWYLQNLGQGPELLIRYENEEAVDDSQLPKDRFSAERLKGVDSTLKIQPAELGDSAVYLCASSWRDNEQFFGPGTRLTVL.

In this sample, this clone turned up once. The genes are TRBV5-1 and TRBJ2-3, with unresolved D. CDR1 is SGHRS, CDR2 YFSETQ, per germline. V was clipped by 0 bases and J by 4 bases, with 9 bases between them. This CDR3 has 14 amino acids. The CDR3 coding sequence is TGCGCCAGCAGCTTGGGAGCCGGTCCAGATACGCAGTATTTT. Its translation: CASSLGAGPDTQYF.

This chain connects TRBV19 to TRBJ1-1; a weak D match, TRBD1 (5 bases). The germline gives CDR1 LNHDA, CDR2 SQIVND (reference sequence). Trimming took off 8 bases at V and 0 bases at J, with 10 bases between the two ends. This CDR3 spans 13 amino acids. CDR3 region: CASGAYLNTEAFF. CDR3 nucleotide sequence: TGTGCCAGTGGGGCCTATTTGAACACTGAAGCTTTCTTT.

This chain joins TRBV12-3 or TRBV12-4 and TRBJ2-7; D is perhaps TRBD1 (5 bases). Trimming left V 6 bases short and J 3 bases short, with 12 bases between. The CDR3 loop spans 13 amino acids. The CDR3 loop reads CASSNFDSYEQYF. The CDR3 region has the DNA TGTGCCAGCAGCAACTTCGACAGCTACGAGCAGTACTTC.

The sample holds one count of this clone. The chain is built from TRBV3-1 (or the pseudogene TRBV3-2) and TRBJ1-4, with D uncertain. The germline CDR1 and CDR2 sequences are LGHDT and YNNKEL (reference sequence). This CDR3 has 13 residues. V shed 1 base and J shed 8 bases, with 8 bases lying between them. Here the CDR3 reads CASSQAVREKLFF. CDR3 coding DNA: TGTGCCAGCAGCCAAGCGGTGCGGGAAAAACTGTTTTTT.

The CDR3 bases are TGTGCCAGTAAGGGTGGAGAAGCCAAAAACATTCAGTACTTC. This gives the protein CASKGGEAKNIQYF. The chain couples TRBV19 to TRBJ2-4; D not resolved. CDR1 and CDR2 from the germline V gene are LNHDA and SQIVND (reference sequence). V lost 7 bases to trimming and J lost 0 bases, with 10 bases between them. The CDR3 contains 14 residues.

The CDR3 coding sequence is TGTGCCAGCAGCTTAGCGATGGGTAAAAAGACCGGGGAGCTGTTTTTT. This gives the protein CASSLAMGKKTGELFF. V usage is TRBV7-2 and J usage is TRBJ2-2; D gene ambiguous. The V end lost 0 bases, the J end lost 5 bases, and 13 bases lay between the germline ends. Germline values: CDR1 SGHTA, CDR2 FQGNSA. This CDR3 spans 16 amino acids.

CDR3 amino acids: CASSFSGGSYNEQFF. The DNA of the CDR3 is TGCGCCAGCAGTTTTAGCGGGGGCTCCTACAATGAGCAGTTCTTC. The chain is built from TRBV10-1 and TRBJ2-1; 9 bases map to TRBD2. There are 15 residues in the CDR3. V lost 5 bases and J lost 0; bases outside the gene matches: 2. Germline values: CDR1 WNHNN, CDR2 SYGVQD (reference sequence).

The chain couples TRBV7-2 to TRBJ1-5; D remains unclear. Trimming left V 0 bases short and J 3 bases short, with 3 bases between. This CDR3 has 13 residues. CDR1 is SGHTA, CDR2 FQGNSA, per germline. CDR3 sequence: CASSLAVNQPQHF. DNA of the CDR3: TGTGCCAGCAGCTTAGCGGTCAATCAGCCCCAGCATTTT.

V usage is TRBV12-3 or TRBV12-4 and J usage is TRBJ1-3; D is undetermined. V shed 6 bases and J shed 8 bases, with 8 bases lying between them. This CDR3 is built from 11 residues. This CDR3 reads CASSAVDTIYF. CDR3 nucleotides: TGTGCCAGCAGCGCCGTGGACACCATATATTTT.

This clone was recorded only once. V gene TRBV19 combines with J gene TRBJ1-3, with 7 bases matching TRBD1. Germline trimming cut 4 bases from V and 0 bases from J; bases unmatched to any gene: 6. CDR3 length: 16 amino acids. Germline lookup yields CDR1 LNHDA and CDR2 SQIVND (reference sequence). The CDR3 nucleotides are TGTGCCAGTAGTACCGACAGGGCCAGCTCTGGAAACACCATATATTTT. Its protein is CASSTDRASSGNTIYF.

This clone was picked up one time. CDR3 residues: CSGRAREQFF. CDR3 nucleotide sequence: TGCAGCGGGAGGGCACGCGAGCAGTTCTTC. This chain joins TRBV29-1 and TRBJ2-1, with D tentatively TRBD2 (6 bases). Trimming left V 7 bases short and J 10 bases short, with 11 bases between. Germline CDR1 is SQVTM and CDR2 is ANQGSEA. There are 10 residues in the CDR3.

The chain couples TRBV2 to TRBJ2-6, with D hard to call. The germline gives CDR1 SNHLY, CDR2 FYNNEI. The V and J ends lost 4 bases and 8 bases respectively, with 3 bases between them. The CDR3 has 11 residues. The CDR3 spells CASSVTNVLTF. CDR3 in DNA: TGTGCCAGCAGTGTCACCAACGTCCTGACTTTC.

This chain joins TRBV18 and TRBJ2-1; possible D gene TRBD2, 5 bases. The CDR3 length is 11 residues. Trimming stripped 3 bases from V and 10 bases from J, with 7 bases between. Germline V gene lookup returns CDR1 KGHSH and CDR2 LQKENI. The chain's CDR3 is CASSPTGEQFF. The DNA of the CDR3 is TGTGCCAGCTCACCTACGGGGGAGCAGTTCTTC.